The T cell receptor beta chain under discussion was sequenced for a study of cytomegalovirus exposure and HLA in healthy donors. In the study overall: Out of 300 to 500 genotyped donors, approximately 84% belonged to the Caucasian-associated ancestry cluster.

This clone was counted between two and nine times. Germline CDR1 and CDR2: MNHEY and SVGAGI. This CDR3 spans 12 amino acids. V lost 9 bases to trimming and J lost 2 bases; unmatched junction nucleotides: 3. The study ran its PCR with 60 Vbeta and 13 Jbeta primers. Sequencing was performed with immunoSEQ multiplex PCR; in TCRdb, only in-frame clones are kept and a portion is missing. The sample records some 190,000 clones, about 9.4% being singletons. The origin of this receptor is a woman in her thirties in good health and CMV-seropositive. Sequenced material: PBMCs. This chain uses TRBV6-5 with TRBJ1-2; 7 nucleotides align to TRBD1. The CDR3 nucleotides read TGTGCCAGTAAACAGGGGAACTATGGCTACACCTTC. Amino acid sequence: CASKQGNYGYTF.